The rows below give T cell receptor beta chains drawn from one sample of a study of control samples from healthy donors and cancer patients. Using immunoSEQ multiplex PCR, the repertoire was profiled, and TCRdb retains in-frame clones only, with some absent. The table has 94,000 or so clones, less than 85% seen once. The sequenced sample was PBMCs. The source is a man aged 65-85 years with lung cancer. Both conserved end residues are trimmed from each CDR3. Fields, in order: D gene, V gene, CDR3 protein. The D gene is left open where the match is weak.

d_gene: NA
v_gene: TRBV10-3
CDR3aa: AISEGKGDSTAST

d_gene: NA
v_gene: TRBV9
CDR3aa: ASSVVEGFDYGYT

d_gene: NA
v_gene: TRBV9
CDR3aa: ASSVYPGARETQY

d_gene: TRBD1
v_gene: TRBV5-1
CDR3aa: ASRPGGHTEAF

d_gene: NA
v_gene: TRBV4-3
CDR3aa: ASSQEAPGELF

d_gene: TRBD1
v_gene: TRBV11-2
CDR3aa: ASKLGTGPSYEQY

d_gene: TRBD1
v_gene: TRBV5-1
CDR3aa: ASSLATGEGYT

d_gene: NA
v_gene: TRBV5-6
CDR3aa: ASSLLSGARTEAF

d_gene: NA
v_gene: TRBV30
CDR3aa: AWSKDRGALSEKLF

d_gene: NA
v_gene: TRBV27
CDR3aa: ASSPTLSGNTIY

d_gene: TRBD1
v_gene: TRBV6-2/TRBV6-3
CDR3aa: ASSYSIIRGRWSGANVLT

d_gene: TRBD2
v_gene: TRBV9
CDR3aa: ASSVAGLADTQY

d_gene: TRBD1
v_gene: TRBV11-3
CDR3aa: ASSSAGGARNSPLH